This T cell receptor beta chain is from a study of control samples from healthy donors and cancer patients. This table comes from immunoSEQ multiplex PCR, and its TCRdb copy is limited to in-frame clones, with some not included. The data hold around 170,000 clones, with around 88% observed a single time. CDR1 and CDR2 from the germline V gene are MNHEY and SVGAGI. The CDR3 runs to 13 residues. Trimming took 7 bases from V and 2 from J, leaving 10 bases between them. This chain joins TRBV6-5 and TRBJ2-3; possibly TRBD1 for D (6 bases). The sequenced sample consisted of blood. This receptor was obtained from a woman aged 30 to 39 in good health. Here the CDR3 reads CASTPGDTDTQYF. The DNA for the CDR3 is TGTGCCAGCACCCCAGGGGACACAGATACGCAGTATTTT.